The 14 T cell receptor beta chains presented below share a single source sample, sequenced in a study of cytomegalovirus exposure and HLA in healthy donors. PCR amplification relied on 60 Vbeta primers (plus 13 Jbeta primers). Only in-frame clones appear in the TCRdb table, and some are missing; sequencing was by immunoSEQ multiplex PCR. The sample has about 160,000 clones, roughly 77% seen once; the top ten hold 4.5% to 5%. The source material was PBMCs. These receptors originate from a man aged 18 to 35 in good health and CMV-seropositive.

This chain joins TRBV27 and TRBJ1-2; D is possibly TRBD1 (5 bases). Germline lookup yields CDR1 MNHEY and CDR2 SMNVEV (reference sequence). The CDR3 consists of 14 residues. V was trimmed by 5 bases and J by 4 bases, leaving 14 bases between them. The CDR3 spells CASSPPGGTYGYTF. CDR3 bases: TGTGCCAGCAGTCCCCCGGGGGGTACCTATGGCTACACCTTC.

This chain joins TRBV27 and TRBJ1-6, with D perhaps matching TRBD1 (6 bases). Germline lookup yields CDR1 MNHEY and CDR2 SMNVEV (reference sequence). V was clipped by 4 bases and J by 3 bases, with 19 bases between them. The CDR3 spans 18 residues. DNA for the CDR3: TGTGCCAGCAGTTCTCTCCAGGGGTGGCAGCACTATAATTCACCCCTCCACTTT. This gives the protein CASSSLQGWQHYNSPLHF.

J is TRBJ2-1 and V is TRBV7-9; tentative D call: TRBD2 (6 bases). Looked up from germline, CDR1 is SEHNR and CDR2 is FQNEAQ (reference sequence). V was trimmed by 5 bases and J by 7 bases, leaving 15 bases between them. The CDR3 consists of 14 residues. The CDR3: CASSQGGNWNEQFF. DNA of the CDR3: TGTGCCAGCAGCCAGGGCGGGAATTGGAATGAGCAGTTCTTC.

The chain links TRBV19 to TRBJ2-2, with 7 bases matching TRBD2. Germline V gene lookup returns CDR1 LNHDA and CDR2 SQIVND (reference sequence). The junction had 11 bases not matched to a gene; V was cut back by 8 bases and J by 2 bases. The CDR3 totals 16 residues. In nucleotides, the CDR3 is TGTGCCAGTGGCCGTGTCCAGCGGGGAAACACCGGGGAGCTGTTTTTT. Translation gives CASGRVQRGNTGELFF. Together with reference TRBV19 and TRBJ2-2, the CDR3 gives the full variable domain: DGGITQSPKYLFRKEGQNVTLSCEQNLNHDAMYWYRQDPGQGLRLIYYSQIVNDFQKGDIAEGYSVSREKKESFPLTVTSAQKNPTAFYLCASGRVQRGNTGELFFGEGSRLTVL.

The chain uses TRBV27 and TRBJ2-3, with unresolved D. V was trimmed by 5 bases and J by 4 bases, leaving 13 bases between them. This CDR3 has 14 amino acids. Germline V gene sequence: CDR1 MNHEY, CDR2 SMNVEV (reference sequence). The CDR3 region is CASSRALFADTQYF. The CDR3 region has the DNA TGTGCCAGCAGTCGCGCCCTTTTCGCAGATACGCAGTATTTT.

The chain is built from TRBV15 and TRBJ2-4; D possibly corresponds to TRBD1 (6 bases). This CDR3 is 13 amino acids long. V was trimmed by 5 bases and J by 7 bases, leaving 12 bases between them. Germline-derived CDR1 and CDR2 are LNHNV and YYDKDF (reference sequence). CDR3 sequence (DNA): TGTGCCACCAGCGGACACAGGGTGAACATTCAGTACTTC. Translating it yields CATSGHRVNIQYF.

V gene TRBV11-2 combines with J gene TRBJ1-2; no firm D call. V was cut by 0 bases and J by 8 bases, with 13 bases left in between. Per the germline V gene, CDR1 is SGHAT and CDR2 is FQNNGV. The CDR3 covers 14 residues. CDR3 residues: CASSLDTLGGGYTF. The DNA for the CDR3 is TGTGCCAGCAGCTTAGATACCCTGGGCGGGGGCTACACCTTC.

In its sample, this clone was seen a few times. The chain recombines TRBV13 with TRBJ1-2; D gene ambiguous. Germline assignment: CDR1 PRHDT and CDR2 FYEKMQ (reference sequence). Trimming removed 1 base from V and 7 bases from J, with 16 bases in between. The CDR3 is 15 residues long. CDR3 residues: CASSLERQARGGYTF. CDR3 bases: TGTGCCAGCAGCTTAGAACGGCAGGCTCGGGGTGGCTACACCTTC.

This clone showed up just a few times. V gene TRBV6-1 combines with J gene TRBJ2-1, with TRBD2 identical over 9 bases. Germline CDR1 MNHNS, CDR2 SASEGT. This CDR3 region has 13 residues. With 5 bases clipped from V and 9 bases from J, the junction kept 5 bases outside the gene matches. CDR3 in amino acids: CASSRTSVGEQFF. CDR3 DNA sequence: TGTGCCAGCAGTCGGACTAGCGTCGGTGAGCAGTTCTTC.

This chain links TRBV14 with TRBJ2-5, with D tentatively TRBD2 (6 bases). The CDR3 spans 14 residues. Looked up from germline, CDR1 is SGHDN and CDR2 is FVKESK. Trimming took 3 bases from V and 5 from J, leaving 13 bases between them. The CDR3 loop reads CASSQRGGLETQYF. CDR3 nucleotide sequence: TGTGCCAGCAGCCAGAGAGGAGGGCTTGAGACCCAGTACTTC.

This chain joins TRBV30 and TRBJ1-2; D is perhaps TRBD1 (5 bases). The CDR3 loop spans 15 amino acids. Between the trimmed V and J ends, which lost 0 bases and 4 bases, there was a span of 15 bases. Germline CDR1 and CDR2: GTSNPN and SVGIG (reference sequence). CDR3 in amino acids: CAWSVGQGIAYGYTF. In DNA form, the CDR3 reads TGTGCCTGGAGTGTAGGGCAGGGAATCGCCTATGGCTACACCTTC.

The CDR3 reads CASSLDPGYQPQHF. CDR3 DNA sequence: TGTGCCAGCAGCTTAGATCCAGGGTATCAGCCCCAGCATTTT. This chain links TRBV7-2 with TRBJ1-5, with D perhaps TRBD1 (5 bases). V was shortened by 1 base and J by 5 bases, with 9 bases between the two germline ends. The CDR3 runs 14 residues. From germline, CDR1 is SGHTA and CDR2 FQGNSA.

The chain uses TRBV9 and TRBJ1-6; TRBD1 aligns across 9 bases. CDR1 SGDLS and CDR2 YYNGEE come from the germline V gene. The CDR3 has 13 amino acids. With 7 bases clipped from V and 11 bases from J, the junction kept 7 bases outside the gene matches. The CDR3 DNA reads TGTGCCAGCTCGGAGACAGGGGGACCACCCCTCCACTTT. Protein product: CASSETGGPPLHF.

The chain uses TRBV27 and TRBJ2-6; TRBD1 might be the D (5 bases). The CDR3 runs 16 residues. V lost 5 bases and J lost 0, with 11 bases in between. Germline lookup yields CDR1 MNHEY and CDR2 SMNVEV (reference sequence). This chain's CDR3 is CASSEDTPSGANVLTF. In DNA form, the CDR3 reads TGTGCCAGCAGTGAGGACACCCCCTCTGGGGCCAACGTCCTGACTTTC. Full variable domain (missing parts from reference TRBV27 and TRBJ2-6): EAQVTQNPRYLITVTGKKLTVTCSQNMNHEYMSWYRQDPGLGLRQIYYSMNVEVTDKGDVPEGYKVSRKEKRNFPLILESPSPNQTSLYFCASSEDTPSGANVLTFGAGSRLTVL.